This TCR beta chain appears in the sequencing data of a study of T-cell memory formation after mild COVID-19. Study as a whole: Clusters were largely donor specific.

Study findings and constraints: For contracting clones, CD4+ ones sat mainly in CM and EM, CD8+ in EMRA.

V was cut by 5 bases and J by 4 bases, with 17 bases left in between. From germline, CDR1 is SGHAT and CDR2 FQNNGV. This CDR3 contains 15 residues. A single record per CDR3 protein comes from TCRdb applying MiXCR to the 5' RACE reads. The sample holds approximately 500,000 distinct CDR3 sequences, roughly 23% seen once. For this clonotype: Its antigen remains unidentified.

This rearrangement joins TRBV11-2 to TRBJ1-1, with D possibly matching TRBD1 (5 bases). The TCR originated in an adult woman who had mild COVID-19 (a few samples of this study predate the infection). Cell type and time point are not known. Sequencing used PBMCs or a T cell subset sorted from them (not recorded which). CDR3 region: CASSDVRAPSTEAFF. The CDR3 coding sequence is TGTGCCAGCAGCGACGTCAGGGCGCCGAGCACTGAAGCTTTCTTT. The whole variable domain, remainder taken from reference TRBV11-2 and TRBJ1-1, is EAGVAQSPRYKIIEKRQSVAFWCNPISGHATLYWYQQILGQGPKLLIQFQNNGVVDDSQLPKDRFSAERLKGVDSTLKIQPAKLEDSAVYLCASSDVRAPSTEAFFGQGTRLTVV.